Listed below are T cell receptor beta chains from one sample, sequenced in a study of spatial heterogeneity in lung cancer. TCRdb independently ran MiXCR on the 5' RACE reads; one entry per CDR3 protein. This repertoire shows about 100,000 distinct CDR3 sequences, 4.4% found once; its top ten account for 21%. The starting material was lung tumor tissue, obtained at surgery. Receptors were obtained from a male donor with early-stage non-small cell lung cancer. Both conserved end residues are part of each CDR3. The D gene is left open where the match is weak. A row's size may be missing; if present it is once, few, many or a size class.

D gene: TRBD2; clone size: few; V gene: TRBV27; J gene: TRBJ2-2; CDR3 DNA: TGTGCCAGCTCAGTTTACGCCACTAGCGGTTATCTCGCGAACACCGGGGAGCTGTTTTTT; CDR3 protein: CASSVYATSGYLANTGELFF
D gene: NA; clone size: many; V gene: TRBV29-1; J gene: TRBJ1-2; CDR3 DNA: TGCAGCGTGTCCCCCGGGGGAACCTATGGCTACACCTTC; CDR3 protein: CSVSPGGTYGYTF
D gene: NA; clone size: many; V gene: TRBV25-1; J gene: TRBJ1-2; CDR3 DNA: TGTGCCAGCAGTGGATACAGGGCGGCTAACTATGGCTACACCTTC; CDR3 protein: CASSGYRAANYGYTF
D gene: NA; clone size: many; V gene: TRBV5-6; J gene: TRBJ2-3; CDR3 DNA: TGTGCCAGCAGCTTGACAGGGACCACAGATACGCAGTATTTT; CDR3 protein: CASSLTGTTDTQYF
D gene: NA; clone size: many; V gene: TRBV6-5; J gene: TRBJ2-1; CDR3 DNA: TGTGCCAGCACCAGGGGAGGGGGTCATGAGCAGTTCTTC; CDR3 protein: CASTRGGGHEQFF
D gene: NA; clone size: few; V gene: TRBV30; J gene: TRBJ2-5; CDR3 DNA: TGTGCCTGGAACGGGGCCCCCTTACAAGAGACCCAGTACTTC; CDR3 protein: CAWNGAPLQETQYF
D gene: TRBD2; clone size: many; V gene: TRBV12-3/TRBV12-4; J gene: TRBJ2-2; CDR3 DNA: TGTGCCAGCAGACTAGCGGGAGGCGGCGGGGAGCTGTTTTTT; CDR3 protein: CASRLAGGGGELFF
D gene: NA; clone size: NA; V gene: TRBV3-1; J gene: TRBJ1-6; CDR3 DNA: TGTGCCAGCAGCCCCGGGACGGTCCAAAATTCACCCCTCCACTTT; CDR3 protein: CASSPGTVQNSPLHF
D gene: TRBD1; clone size: many; V gene: TRBV27; J gene: TRBJ2-7; CDR3 DNA: TGTGCCAGCAGTTTATTGGACAGGGGGAACTCCTACGAGCAGTACTTC; CDR3 protein: CASSLLDRGNSYEQYF
D gene: NA; clone size: many; V gene: TRBV24-1; J gene: TRBJ2-1; CDR3 DNA: TGTGCCACCAGTGACTACCGGGGCTACAATGAGCAGTTCTTC; CDR3 protein: CATSDYRGYNEQFF
D gene: TRBD2; clone size: many; V gene: TRBV20-1; J gene: TRBJ2-1; CDR3 DNA: TGCAGTGCGGAAGGACTAGCGGGTTTTTACAATGAGCAGTTCTTC; CDR3 protein: CSAEGLAGFYNEQFF
D gene: NA; clone size: many; V gene: TRBV18; J gene: TRBJ1-5; CDR3 DNA: TGTGCCAGCTCACCGGGTCTTGACCAGCCCCAGCATTTT; CDR3 protein: CASSPGLDQPQHF
D gene: NA; clone size: many; V gene: TRBV20-1; J gene: TRBJ1-6; CDR3 DNA: TGCAGTGCTAGTCTTTTCGGGGTCAGGAATTCACCCCTCCACTTT; CDR3 protein: CSASLFGVRNSPLHF
D gene: TRBD1; clone size: few; V gene: TRBV12-3/TRBV12-4; J gene: TRBJ1-5; CDR3 DNA: TGTGCCAGCAGTAGGGGGGGACAGGATCAGCATTTT; CDR3 protein: CASSRGGQDQHF
D gene: TRBD2; clone size: NA; V gene: TRBV11-2; J gene: TRBJ2-7; CDR3 DNA: TGTGTCAGCAGCTTAGGTTCAGCGGGAATTACCTACGAGCAGTACTTC; CDR3 protein: CVSSLGSAGITYEQYF
D gene: TRBD2; clone size: many; V gene: TRBV7-2; J gene: TRBJ2-1; CDR3 DNA: TGTGCCAGCAGCTCATATAGCGGGGGTTCGAATGAGCAGTTCTTC; CDR3 protein: CASSSYSGGSNEQFF
D gene: NA; clone size: many; V gene: TRBV20-1; J gene: TRBJ2-7; CDR3 DNA: TGCAGTGCAGCCCTTGACGGGCTAGGGTGGGAGCAGTACTTC; CDR3 protein: CSAALDGLGWEQYF
D gene: NA; clone size: many; V gene: TRBV28; J gene: TRBJ2-3; CDR3 DNA: TGTGCCAGCAGTTCGGGATTTGAGGCGTCTAGCACAGATACGCAGTATTTT; CDR3 protein: CASSSGFEASSTDTQYF
D gene: TRBD1; clone size: many; V gene: TRBV5-5; J gene: TRBJ2-7; CDR3 DNA: TGTGCCAGCAGCTCGACAGGGTATCACGAGCAGTACTTC; CDR3 protein: CASSSTGYHEQYF
D gene: NA; clone size: NA; V gene: TRBV2; J gene: TRBJ1-4; CDR3 DNA: TGTGCCAGCTTCTCCGGATGGGAAGAGACTAATGAAAAACTGTTTTTT; CDR3 protein: CASFSGWEETNEKLFF
D gene: NA; clone size: NA; V gene: TRBV27; J gene: TRBJ2-7; CDR3 DNA: TGTGCCAGCAGTTTAACCAGGGCAGCCTACGAGCAGTACTTC; CDR3 protein: CASSLTRAAYEQYF
D gene: NA; clone size: many; V gene: TRBV10-3; J gene: TRBJ1-6; CDR3 DNA: TGTGCCATCTCGGGAGCCCCCGATGGCTCACCCCTCCACTTT; CDR3 protein: CAISGAPDGSPLHF